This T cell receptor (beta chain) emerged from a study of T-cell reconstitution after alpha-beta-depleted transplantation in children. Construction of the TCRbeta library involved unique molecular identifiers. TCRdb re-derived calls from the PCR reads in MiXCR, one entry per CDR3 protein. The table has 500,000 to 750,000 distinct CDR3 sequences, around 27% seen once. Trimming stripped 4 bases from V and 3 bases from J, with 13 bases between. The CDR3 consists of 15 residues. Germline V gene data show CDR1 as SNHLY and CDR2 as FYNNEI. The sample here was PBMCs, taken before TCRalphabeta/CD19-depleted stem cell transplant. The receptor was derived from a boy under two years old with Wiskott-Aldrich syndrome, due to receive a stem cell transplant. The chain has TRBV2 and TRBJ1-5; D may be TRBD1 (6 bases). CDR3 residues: CASSAWGADNQPQHF. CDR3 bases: TGTGCCAGCAGTGCGTGGGGGGCAGACAATCAGCCCCAGCATTTT.